Listed here are 12 T cell receptor beta chains from one sample, sequenced in a study of CD4+ T cells in melanoma. Repertoires were generated with immunoSEQ multiplex PCR, while TCRdb's copy carries only in-frame clones and drops some. The table records 20,000 to 25,000 clones, roughly four fifths of them present only once. The sample taken for sequencing was cells from a culture (not recorded whether cultured in vitro). These receptor sequences come from a human donor with melanoma.

CDR3 loop: CASSQPTTDTQYF. The DNA of the CDR3 is TGTGCCAGCAGCCAACCCACCACAGATACGCAGTATTTT. The chain links TRBV9 to TRBJ2-3; D gene unclear. This CDR3 has 13 amino acids. V was shortened by 4 bases and J by 2 bases, with 8 bases between the two germline ends. Germline lookup yields CDR1 SGDLS and CDR2 YYNGEE.

This clone was recorded a few times. The junction differs from germline at one of its ends, possibly a read error. The J gene is TRBJ2-7, the V gene TRBV7-7, with TRBD1 as a possible D gene (6 bases). CDR1 is SSHAT and CDR2 is FNYEAQ in the germline V gene (reference sequence). The CDR3 has 13 amino acids. CDR3 sequence reads: CASSLGGQYEQYF. The CDR3 DNA sequence: TGTGCTAGCAGCTTAGGGGGTCAGTACGAGCAGTACTTC.

The chain combines TRBV15 with TRBJ2-7; D uncertain. The ends were cut back, 2 bases at V and 4 bases at J, with 15 bases in the middle. This CDR3 has 15 residues. The germline CDR1 and CDR2 sequences are LNHNV and YYDKDF (reference sequence). The CDR3 loop reads CATSRRAMGSYEQYF. Here the CDR3 DNA reads TGTGCCACCAGCAGACGGGCCATGGGGTCATACGAGCAGTACTTC.

The rearrangement uses TRBV2 and TRBJ2-7, with D perhaps matching TRBD2 (6 bases). V lost 7 bases, J lost 0 bases, and 10 bases lay in between. The CDR3 is 13 amino acids. Germline lookup yields CDR1 SNHLY and CDR2 FYNNEI. CDR3: CASTLATSYEQYF. CDR3 DNA: TGTGCCAGCACCCTAGCGACCTCCTACGAGCAGTACTTC.

The chain combines TRBV5-3 with TRBJ2-3; TRBD2 is a possible D gene (7 bases). TRBV5-3 is recorded as an ORF, its role being uncertain. Trimming took 5 bases from V and 9 from J, leaving 16 bases between them. The length of the CDR3 is 13 residues. The CDR3: CARSVGGASTQYF. CDR3 coding DNA: TGTGCCAGAAGTGTGGGGGGGGCCTCCACGCAGTATTTT.

The rearrangement links TRBV2 to TRBJ2-5, with no clear D. The V end lost 5 bases, the J end lost 5 bases, and 9 bases lay between the germline ends. Germline V CDR1 and CDR2: SNHLY, FYNNEI. The CDR3 covers 12 residues. The CDR3, as DNA: TGTGCCAGCAGTAAAGGATTCGAGACCCAGTACTTC. The encoded protein is CASSKGFETQYF.

The chain employs TRBV5-4 and TRBJ2-7; no clear D gene. Germline V lookup: CDR1 SGHNT, CDR2 YYREEE (reference sequence). The CDR3 is 13 residues long. The germline V and J ends were trimmed by 1 base and 0 bases, with 5 bases remaining between them. CDR3 DNA sequence: TGTGCCAGCAGCTTGAGGTTCTCCTACGAGCAGTACTTC. It yields the protein CASSLRFSYEQYF.

The CDR3 loop is CASSSDHRRTEAFF. CDR3 sequence (DNA): TGTGCCAGCAGCTCGGATCACAGGAGAACGGAGGCTTTCTTT. The chain has TRBV11-2 and TRBJ1-1, with D perhaps TRBD1 (5 bases). V was clipped by 4 bases and J by 11 bases, with 20 bases between them. The CDR3 has 14 amino acids. CDR1 SGHAT and CDR2 FQNNGV come from the germline V gene.

V is TRBV5-4 and J is TRBJ1-1; 9 bases align to TRBD1. The germline gives CDR1 SGHNT, CDR2 YYREEE (reference sequence). The V and J ends lost 6 bases and 11 bases, in that order; junction bases with no gene match: 14. The CDR3 extends over 14 amino acids. The DNA for the CDR3 is TGTGCCAGCAACTCATGGGGACAGGGCGTTGTTGCTTTCTTT. Its translation is CASNSWGQGVVAFF.

This clone was observed once. The rearrangement joins TRBV5-1 to TRBJ2-2, with D unresolved. CDR3 size: 15 residues. Deletions cut 0 bases from V and 5 bases from J, with 11 bases between. CDR1 SGHRS and CDR2 YFSETQ come from the germline V gene. For the CDR3, the DNA is TGCGCCAGCAGCTTGGTGGGTTTAGGGACCGGGGAGCTGTTTTTT. The encoded protein is CASSLVGLGTGELFF.

V is TRBV10-3 and J is TRBJ2-7; possible D gene TRBD2, 5 bases. The CDR3 runs 14 residues. Trimming left V 6 bases short and J 0 bases short, with 12 bases between. Germline CDR1 and CDR2: ENHRY and SYGVKD. The CDR3: CAIRGVGSSYEQYF. In nucleotides, the CDR3 is TGTGCCATCAGGGGAGTTGGGAGCTCCTACGAGCAGTACTTC.

The chain has TRBV15 and TRBJ2-1; maybe TRBD2 (6 bases). Germline assignment: CDR1 LNHNV and CDR2 YYDKDF (reference sequence). V gave up 5 bases and J gave up 2 bases, with 7 bases separating them. There are 13 residues in the CDR3. As DNA, the CDR3 is TGTGCCACCAGCCGCGGGACCTACAATGAGCAGTTCTTC. Its protein product is CATSRGTYNEQFF.